This T cell receptor (beta chain) was sequenced for a study of cytomegalovirus exposure and HLA in healthy donors. The PCR employed 60 Vbeta primers together with 13 Jbeta primers. Sequencing used immunoSEQ multiplex PCR; TCRdb keeps in-frame clones, though not all of them. Among 85,000 to 100,000 clones listed, 60% to 80% were seen once. The CDR3 has 15 amino acids. The germline CDR1 and CDR2 sequences are MNHEY and SMNVEV (reference sequence). Losses at the gene ends were 6 bases for V and 5 bases for J; bases not matched to a gene: 10. The TCR was taken from a man aged 35-49 years in good health and CMV-seronegative. The chain carries TRBV27 and TRBJ2-1; 7 bases line up with TRBD2. The specimen was PBMCs. CDR3 sequence: CASSRSGVLNNEQFF. Here the CDR3 DNA reads TGTGCCAGCAGCAGAAGCGGGGTCCTGAACAATGAGCAGTTCTTC.